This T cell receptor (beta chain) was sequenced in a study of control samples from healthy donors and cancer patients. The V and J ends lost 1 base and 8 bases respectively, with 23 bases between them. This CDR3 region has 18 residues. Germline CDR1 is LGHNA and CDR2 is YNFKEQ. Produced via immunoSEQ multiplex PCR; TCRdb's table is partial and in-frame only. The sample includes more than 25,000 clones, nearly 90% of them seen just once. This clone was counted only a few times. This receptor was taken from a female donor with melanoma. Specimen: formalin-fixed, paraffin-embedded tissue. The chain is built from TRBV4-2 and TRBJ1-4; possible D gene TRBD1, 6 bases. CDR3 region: CASSQGGSGGQGGEKLFF. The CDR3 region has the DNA TGTGCCAGCAGCCAAGGCGGGTCGGGGGGCCAGGGTGGGGAAAAACTGTTTTTT.